This TCR beta chain was observed in a study of cytomegalovirus exposure and HLA in healthy donors. Study-level findings and limits: The study put about 180 TCR beta chains on its list as cytomegalovirus-associated. Under in vitro conditions, three CMV-associated chains were confirmed as specific for CMV antigens. Most TCR sequences were rare, but some public TCRs occurred in many donors. Further analysis was carried out later, and it showed several of the most significant clusters appearing linked to common viral pathogens.

In regard to this clone: What it recognizes is unknown.

The study ran its PCR with 60 Vbeta and 13 Jbeta primers. The protocol was immunoSEQ multiplex PCR, while the TCRdb copy is restricted to in-frame clones and leaves out a portion. The top ten clones hold roughly 0.3% of a sample with approximately 290,000 clones, under 90% of them seen once. V was clipped by 3 bases and J by 5 bases, with 8 bases between them. The germline CDR1 and CDR2 sequences are LNHNV and YYDKDF (reference sequence). This CDR3 contains 13 residues. Sample: PBMCs. The genes are TRBV15 and TRBJ1-5; TRBD1 is a possible D gene (5 bases). The clonotype was recovered from a girl aged 2-9 years in good health and CMV-seronegative. This chain's CDR3 is CATSRDKHQPQHF. The CDR3 DNA sequence: TGTGCCACCAGCAGGGACAAGCATCAGCCCCAGCATTTT.